One TCR beta chain is described in this entry. A read error is possible here, since a much larger clone lies one base away. Germline CDR1 KGHDR, CDR2 SFDVKD. Trimming removed 3 bases at V and 5 bases at J, with 14 bases between. The CDR3 has 15 residues. The entry originates in a study of tumor and adjacent non-tumor tissue in lung cancer. The overall study: Patients comprised approximately eleven adenocarcinoma, a couple of squamous cell carcinoma and 1 small cell lung cancer.

TCRbeta libraries were built with three rounds of nested PCR, modified from ARM-PCR. Each CDR3 protein gets one entry after TCRdb re-called the multiplex PCR reads with MiXCR. The sample has roughly 70,000 distinct CDR3 sequences; less than 75% are singletons. No cell sorting was done before RNA was extracted from the tissue. More than 3 cm separated this lung sample from the edge of the tumor. The sample comprised distant non-tumor lung tissue. The chain couples TRBV24-1 to TRBJ2-3; D gene ambiguous. This TCR was recovered from a woman aged 45 to 65 with non-small cell lung cancer. The CDR3 region is CATSDPRAFLDTQYF. In nucleotides, the CDR3 is TGTGCCACCAGTGATCCCCGCGCTTTTCTAGATACGCAGTATTTT.